This record covers a single T cell receptor (beta chain). CDR1 and CDR2 from the germline V gene are SEHNR and FQNEAQ (reference sequence). With 1 base clipped from V and 4 bases from J, the junction kept 2 bases outside the gene matches. There are 14 residues in the CDR3. The data were obtained in a study of cytomegalovirus exposure and HLA in healthy donors. 60 Vbeta and 13 Jbeta primers were used in PCR. Some clones are missing from TCRdb's copy, which holds only in-frame ones; the method was immunoSEQ multiplex PCR. The data hold 150,000 or so clones, with about four fifths observed a single time.

The chain links TRBV7-9 to TRBJ1-1; TRBD1 agrees at 8 bases. The TCR sequence derives from a man in his late teens or twenties in good health and CMV-seronegative. Specimen: PBMCs. CDR3 bases: TGTGCCAGCAGCTTAGGGACAGGGAGCACTGAAGCTTTCTTT. Translated: CASSLGTGSTEAFF.